This T cell receptor beta chain was sequenced in a study of radiotherapy plus CTLA-4 blockade in lung cancer. Background on the study: More than 15% of patients responded objectively, and roughly 31% achieved disease control.

CDR3 size: 14 residues. Germline CDR1 is SQVTM and CDR2 is ANQGSEA. V lost 5 bases and J lost 3; bases outside the gene matches: 10. The data were produced by immunoSEQ multiplex PCR, yet TCRdb's version contains in-frame clones alone and is incomplete. The sample lists 65,000 to 90,000 clones; roughly 91% were seen once. The TCR originated in a human donor with non-small cell lung cancer that progressed on radiotherapy plus ipilimumab. The sample here was peripheral blood, taken from a patient treated with radiotherapy plus ipilimumab. The V call is TRBV29-1, the J call TRBJ2-7; 7 positions agree with TRBD1. The CDR3 bases are TGCAGCGTTAAGCTTTGGGACAGCCTCTACGAGCAGTACTTC. It translates to CSVKLWDSLYEQYF.